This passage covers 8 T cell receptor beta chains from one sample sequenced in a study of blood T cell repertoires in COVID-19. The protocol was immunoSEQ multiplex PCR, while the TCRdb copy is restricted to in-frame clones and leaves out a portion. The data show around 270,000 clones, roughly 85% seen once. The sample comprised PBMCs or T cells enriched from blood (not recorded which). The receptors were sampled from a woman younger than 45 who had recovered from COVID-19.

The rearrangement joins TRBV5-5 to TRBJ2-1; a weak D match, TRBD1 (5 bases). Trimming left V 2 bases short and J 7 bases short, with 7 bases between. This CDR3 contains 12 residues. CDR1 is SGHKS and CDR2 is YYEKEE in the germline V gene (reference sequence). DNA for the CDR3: TGTGCCAGCAGCTTAGGGGTGAATGAGCAGTTCTTC. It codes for CASSLGVNEQFF.

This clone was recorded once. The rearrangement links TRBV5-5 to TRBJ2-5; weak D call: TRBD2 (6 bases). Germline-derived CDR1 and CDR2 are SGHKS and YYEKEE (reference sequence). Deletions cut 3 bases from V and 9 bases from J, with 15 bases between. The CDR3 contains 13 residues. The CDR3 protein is CASSWDFGGAQYF. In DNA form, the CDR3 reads TGTGCCAGCAGCTGGGACTTCGGTGGGGCCCAGTACTTC.

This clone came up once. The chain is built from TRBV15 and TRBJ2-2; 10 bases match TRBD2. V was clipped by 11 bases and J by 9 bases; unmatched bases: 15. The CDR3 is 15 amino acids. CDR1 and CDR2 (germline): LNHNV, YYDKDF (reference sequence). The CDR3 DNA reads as TGTGCCGCCGCTAGCGGGAGAGGATTCGAGAGGGAGCTGTTTTTT. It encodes CAAASGRGFERELFF.

The CDR3: CASSQVEGYRGGGYTF. The CDR3 bases are TGTGCCAGCAGCCAAGTGGAGGGGTACAGGGGAGGTGGCTACACCTTC. The genes are TRBV4-2 and TRBJ1-2, with TRBD1 identical over 7 bases. This CDR3 comprises 16 residues. Losses at the gene ends were 1 base for V and 7 bases for J; bases not matched to a gene: 12. CDR1 LGHNA and CDR2 YNFKEQ come from the germline V gene.

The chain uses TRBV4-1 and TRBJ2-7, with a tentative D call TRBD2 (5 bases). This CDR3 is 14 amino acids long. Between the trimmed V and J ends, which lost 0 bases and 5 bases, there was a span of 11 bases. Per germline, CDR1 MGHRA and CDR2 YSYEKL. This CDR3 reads CASSQDRAGDEQYF. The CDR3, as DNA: TGCGCCAGCAGCCAAGATAGGGCGGGCGACGAGCAGTACTTC.

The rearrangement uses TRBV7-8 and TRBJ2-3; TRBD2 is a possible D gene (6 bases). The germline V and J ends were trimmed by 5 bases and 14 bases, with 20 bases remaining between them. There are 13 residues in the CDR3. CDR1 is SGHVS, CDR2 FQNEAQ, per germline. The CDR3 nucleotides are TGTGCCAGCAGCCGAGATGGTACGGGAGTAAGGTATTTT. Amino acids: CASSRDGTGVRYF.

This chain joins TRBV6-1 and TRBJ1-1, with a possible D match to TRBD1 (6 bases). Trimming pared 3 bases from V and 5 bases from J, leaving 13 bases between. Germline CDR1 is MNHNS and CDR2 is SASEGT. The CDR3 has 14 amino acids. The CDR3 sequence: CASSESGVGTEAFF. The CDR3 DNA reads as TGTGCCAGCAGTGAGTCAGGGGTGGGAACTGAAGCTTTCTTT.

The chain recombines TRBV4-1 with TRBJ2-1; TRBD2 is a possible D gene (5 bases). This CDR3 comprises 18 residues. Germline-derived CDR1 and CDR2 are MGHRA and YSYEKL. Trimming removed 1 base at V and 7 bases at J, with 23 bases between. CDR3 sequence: CASSQVHLGDISGNEQFF. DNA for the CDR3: TGCGCCAGCAGCCAAGTTCACCTCGGGGATATCTCTGGTAATGAGCAGTTCTTC.